This T cell receptor (beta chain) was recorded in a study of T cell responses to AZD1222 COVID-19 vaccine (dated by TCRdb to about 2021). In terms of the full investigation: TCR sequencing covered 230 to 250 trial participants: about 210 given two doses of AZD1222 and 26 given two doses of MenACWY control vaccine. Trial participants were enrolled by age into 18-55, 56-69 and 70-plus year subgroups, with approximately 150, 28 and 58 TCR-sequenced participants respectively. The full study reports these points: Participants were mostly white British, with more females than males. The authors suggested clonal diversity may have been underestimated. CD4 TCRs associated with the vaccine covered the entire spike protein, and the dominant responses were in regions 160-218 and 743-854. Conclusions about previously exposed vaccinees were limited because only a handful of AZD1222 recipients were SARS-CoV-2 seropositive at baseline. Because no day 14 peak-response samples were available, the repertoires could be characterized only after the peak T cell response. The 56-69-year group was small, and its depth increase did not reach significance, likely because of low power. Nearly half of unique spike-specific TCRs reportedly recognized epitopes outside regions mutated in the B.1.351 and B.1.1.7 variants. Spike-specific TCR breadth and depth rose significantly after two AZD1222 doses compared with day 0 and with MenACWY recipients.

The CDR3 regions of human TCRbeta chains were subjected to immunosequencing. On the authors' methods: TCRs in the repertoires were matched against a reference library of SARS-CoV-2-specific TCRs that had been generated with the MIRA antigen-specificity platform. Breadth was defined as the fraction of unique TCRs that were SARS-CoV-2-associated. Depth was defined as the fraction of total T cells that were SARS-CoV-2-associated. Using the MIRA data, each spike-specific TCR was assigned both to the spike region to which the TCR was reactive and to a CD4 or CD8 class. Log10-transformed breadth and depth values were compared by one-way ANOVA with Sidak's multiple comparisons tests. In TCRdb, the immuneACCESS table is reduced to in-frame sequences with V and J assigned. These tables do not hold every clone; where another copy was compared, an unresolved V gene accounts for under half, and the others remain unexplained. V and J calls plus clone size are reproduced from that table; the DNA served to infer D and trimming. This sample holds over 200,000 clones; less than 95% were observed only once. The leading ten clones occupy approximately 1.5% of the sample.

This specimen's time point label, per the study, means: about 28 days (+/-7) after the second vaccine dose. Per the publication, the treatment or condition label means: meningococcal conjugate vaccine given as trial control. Samples from vaccinated people were obtained from the UK trials COV001 and COV002, which included a single-blind randomized controlled phase 2/3 trial of AZD1222 (ChAdOx1 nCoV-19) in healthy adults. Trial participant PBMC samples were collected at day 0 and day 28 after the second dose for TCRbeta chain sequencing. In the case of this clone: It lacks a known antigen. Per-base quality was not reported, and no clone a single base away is much larger than it.

Including cysteine and phenylalanine, the CDR3 has 13 amino acids. Only the CDR3 region is kept as DNA, spanning 39 bases read in frame from base 1. Unmatched junction bases come to 4, with V trimmed by 6 bases and J by 6 bases. For CDR1 and CDR2, the germline V gene lists SNHLY and FYNNEI. The receptor comes from an adult who received the MenACWY meningococcal vaccine as a control. Sequencing used peripheral blood, obtained 28 days after the second dose of the MenACWY control vaccine. The rearranged segments are TRBV2 and TRBJ1-5, and TRBD1 aligns with 8 junction nucleotides. The DNA sequence reads TGTGCCAGCAGGGACAGGGCGGCTCAGCCCCAGCATTTT. The resulting protein is CASRDRAAQPQHF.